This TCR beta chain was sequenced for a study of shared clonotypes between healthy human individuals. Study summary: The plates for each donor numbered three CD4 naive, three CD4 memory, two CD8 naive and one CD8 memory.

In the case of this clone: Antigen unknown.

V was shortened by 3 bases and J by 3 bases, with 9 bases between the two germline ends. Germline CDR1 is WNHNN and CDR2 is SYGVQD (reference sequence). This CDR3 spans 14 amino acids. The assay ran at deep level. Produced via immunoSEQ multiplex PCR; TCRdb's table is partial and in-frame only. The sample contains approximately 500,000 clones, 96% of which appear only once. Notes on the study in general: Estimated richness values were generally larger in naive subsets than in memory subsets. Clonotypes shared by all four sorted-subset donors had higher generation probabilities than non-shared clonotypes.

J is TRBJ2-1 and V is TRBV10-1; possibly TRBD2 for D (5 bases). The specimen was naive CD4+ T cells sorted from blood. Specified subset: CD45RA+ positively selected. The TCR sequence derives from a woman aged 25 to 39 in good health. This chain's CDR3 is CASSEFGIYNEQFF. CDR3 DNA sequence: TGCGCCAGCAGTGAATTCGGGATCTACAATGAGCAGTTCTTC.